Below, 24 T cell receptor beta chains from the same sample are listed, as sequenced in a study of blood T cell repertoires in COVID-19. The data were produced by immunoSEQ multiplex PCR, yet TCRdb's version contains in-frame clones alone and is incomplete. The sample yields 250,000 to 300,000 clones, roughly nine tenths seen once. What was sequenced was peripheral blood. The receptors derive from a woman aged 45 to 65 who had recovered from COVID-19.

The chain has TRBV7-2 and TRBJ2-7; 8 bases line up with TRBD2. Per germline, CDR1 SGHTA and CDR2 FQGNSA. With 2 bases clipped from V and 4 bases from J, the junction kept 4 bases outside the gene matches. This CDR3 is built from 14 residues. The CDR3 nucleotides read TGTGCCAGCAGCTTATACCGCGGGAGGTACGAGCAGTACTTC. This sequence encodes CASSLYRGRYEQYF. The complete variable domain, with remaining parts taken from reference TRBV7-2 and TRBJ2-7, reads GAGVSQSPSNKVTEKGKDVELRCDPISGHTALYWYRQSLGQGLEFLIYFQGNSAPDKSGLPSDRFSAERTGGSVSTLTIQRTQQEDSAVYLCASSLYRGRYEQYFGPGTRLTVT.

For the CDR3, the DNA is TGCGCCAGCCGACCCTGGGAGGGGCGGAACACTGAAGCTTTCTTT. Translated, it gives CASRPWEGRNTEAFF. The chain uses TRBV5-1 and TRBJ1-1; D may be TRBD1 (5 bases). The ends were cut back, 7 bases at V and 1 base at J, with 17 bases in the middle. The CDR3 contains 15 residues. Germline assignment: CDR1 SGHRS and CDR2 YFSETQ.

The V and J genes are TRBV5-4 and TRBJ2-5, with 12 bases identical to TRBD1. This CDR3 is 15 amino acids long. Losses at the gene ends were 0 bases for V and 4 bases for J; bases not matched to a gene: 1. Germline assignment: CDR1 SGHNT and CDR2 YYREEE (reference sequence). CDR3 in amino acids: CASSLGDRGRETQYF. The DNA for the CDR3 is TGTGCCAGCAGCTTGGGGGACAGGGGGCGAGAGACCCAGTACTTC.

This clone came up a few times. The V call is TRBV6-5, the J call TRBJ1-6, with a possible D match to TRBD1 (6 bases). This CDR3 comprises 13 residues. V was pared by 5 bases and J by 7 bases, with 9 bases between. The germline CDR1 and CDR2 sequences are MNHEY and SVGAGI. CDR3 sequence reads: CASSQGNNSPLHF. CDR3 bases: TGTGCCAGCAGTCAGGGGAACAATTCACCCCTCCACTTT.

DNA of the CDR3: TGTGCCAGCAGCTTAGGTCAGGGTCGTGAAAAACTGTTTTTT. This codes for CASSLGQGREKLFF. V gene TRBV7-9 combines with J gene TRBJ1-4; D is perhaps TRBD1 (5 bases). The CDR3 is 14 amino acids. V lost 1 base and J lost 7, with 10 bases in between. CDR1 and CDR2 (germline): SEHNR, FQNEAQ (reference sequence). Filled out from reference TRBV7-9 and TRBJ1-4, the complete variable domain reads DTGVSQNPRHKITKRGQNVTFRCDPISEHNRLYWYRQTLGQGPEFLTYFQNEAQLEKSRLLSDRFSAERPKGSFSTLEIQRTEQGDSAMYLCASSLGQGREKLFFGSGTQLSVL.

Here the CDR3 reads CASSYDDKTLNTEAFF. The CDR3 DNA is TGTGCCAGCAGTTATGATGACAAGACCTTGAACACTGAAGCTTTCTTT. V usage is TRBV6-6 and J usage is TRBJ1-1; the D is unclear. CDR1 MNHNY and CDR2 SVGAGI come from the germline V gene (reference sequence). The V gene lost 3 bases and the J gene lost 0 bases, with 14 bases spanning the gap. The CDR3 runs 16 residues.

The chain couples TRBV11-2 to TRBJ1-2, with TRBD1 matching over 8 bases. This CDR3 comprises 13 residues. J was trimmed by 2 bases and V by 6 bases; bases with no gene match: 2. Germline V gives CDR1 SGHAT, CDR2 FQNNGV. The CDR3 reads CASRRQGNYGYTF. The CDR3 DNA follows: TGTGCCAGCAGACGACAGGGGAACTATGGCTACACCTTC.

The chain couples TRBV12-2 to TRBJ1-6; TRBD1 reflects the table's D call only, with no check against the DNA. TRBV12-2 is shown as a pseudogene. CDR3 length: 19 residues. CDR3 amino acids: CASRLRRTGGIFYNSPLHF. The CDR3 region has the DNA TGTGCAAGTCGCTTAAGGCGGACAGGGGGCATTTTCTATAATTCACCCCTCCACTTT.

In regard to this clone: At one end the junction does not follow the germline gene, possibly because of a read error. The chain couples TRBV18 to TRBJ1-3, with D possibly matching TRBD1 (5 bases). CDR1 is KGHSH and CDR2 is LQKENI in the germline V gene. The CDR3 sequence is 15 residues long. The CDR3 loop reads CASSPVTGTGDTIYF. DNA of the CDR3: TGTGCCAGCTCACCTGTTACAGGAACTGGAGACACCATATATTTT. Using reference TRBV18 and TRBJ1-3 for the parts outside the CDR3, the full variable domain is NAGVMQNPRHLVRRRGQEARLRCSPMKGHSHVYWYRQLPEEGLKFMVYLQKENIIDESGMPKERFSAEFPKEGPSILRIQQVVRGDSAAYFCASSPVTGTGDTIYFGEGSWLTVV.

The J gene is TRBJ2-5, the V gene TRBV18; TRBD2 might be the D (6 bases). In germline, CDR1 is KGHSH, CDR2 LQKENI. Trimming shortened V by 3 bases and J by 2 bases, and 7 bases separated the two germline ends. This CDR3 comprises 13 residues. The chain's CDR3 is CASSPREQETQYF. The CDR3 DNA reads as TGTGCCAGCTCACCCCGGGAGCAAGAGACCCAGTACTTC.

The chain combines TRBV6-5 with TRBJ1-2; TRBD1 agrees at 8 bases. Germline V CDR1 and CDR2: MNHEY, SVGAGI. The junction had 8 bases not matched to a gene; V was cut back by 4 bases and J by 7 bases. The CDR3 covers 14 residues. Here the CDR3 DNA reads TGTGCCAGCAGTTCGGGACAGGCCAACCCTGGCTACACCTTC. Protein: CASSSGQANPGYTF.

The chain links TRBV13 to TRBJ1-3, with TRBD1 as a possible D gene (6 bases). The CDR3 totals 16 residues. Trimming shortened V by 0 bases and J by 0 bases, and 9 bases separated the two germline ends. The germline V gene encodes CDR1 PRHDT and CDR2 FYEKMQ (reference sequence). The CDR3, as DNA: TGTGCCAGCAGCTTAGGCACACAGGGCTCTGGAAACACCATATATTTT. The encoded protein is CASSLGTQGSGNTIYF.

The CDR3 nucleotides read TGCGCCAGCCAAAGGAGCGGGAGAGCCTACAATGAGCAGTTCTTC. It is translated as CASQRSGRAYNEQFF. The chain employs TRBV5-1 and TRBJ2-1; TRBD2 matches at 8 bases. J lost 2 bases, V lost 7 bases, and 8 bases had no gene match. CDR1 and CDR2 (germline): SGHRS, YFSETQ. The CDR3 totals 15 residues.

V is TRBV19 and J is TRBJ1-5; 11 bases match TRBD1. V shed 5 bases and J 6 bases; nucleotides not matched to a gene: 9. The CDR3 contains 16 residues. Per the germline V gene, CDR1 is LNHDA and CDR2 is SQIVND (reference sequence). The CDR3 loop is CASSPRTGGVGQPQHF. The DNA of the CDR3 is TGTGCCAGTAGTCCAAGGACAGGGGGCGTCGGTCAGCCCCAGCATTTT.

The chain has TRBV2 and TRBJ2-1, with TRBD1 as a possible D gene (5 bases). CDR1 and CDR2 (germline): SNHLY, FYNNEI. V was pared by 5 bases and J by 9 bases, with 14 bases between. This CDR3 contains 13 residues. Here the CDR3 reads CASSLARGGEQFF. As DNA, the CDR3 is TGTGCCAGCAGTCTGGCAAGGGGTGGTGAGCAGTTCTTC.

This clone was seen only once. This chain uses TRBV7-2 with TRBJ2-7; 9 bases are a match to TRBD1. The junction had 7 bases not matched to a gene; V was cut back by 5 bases and J by 2 bases. The CDR3 consists of 15 residues. Germline assignment: CDR1 SGHTA and CDR2 FQGNSA. DNA of the CDR3: TGTGCCAGCAGCCGTCTGACAGGGGGGGCCTACGAGCAGTACTTC. It translates to CASSRLTGGAYEQYF.

This clone was found once. The chain links TRBV12-3 or TRBV12-4 to TRBJ1-4; no firm D call. This CDR3 comprises 12 residues. The V gene lost 6 bases and the J gene lost 10 bases, with 12 bases spanning the gap. The CDR3 region has the DNA TGTGCCAGCAGCTCCACTTATGGAAAACTGTTTTTT. Its protein is CASSSTYGKLFF.

V gene TRBV19 combines with J gene TRBJ1-3, with a weak D call TRBD1 (5 bases). Trimming removed 3 bases from V and 2 bases from J, with 11 bases in between. CDR3 length: 15 amino acids. Germline CDR1 LNHDA, CDR2 SQIVND (reference sequence). CDR3 DNA: TGTGCCAGTAGTATCTTCACAGGCCCTGGAAACACCATATATTTT. Protein product: CASSIFTGPGNTIYF.

This chain links TRBV28 with TRBJ2-5, with D maybe TRBD1 (6 bases). CDR3 size: 17 residues. Germline CDR1 reads MDHEN; CDR2 reads SYDVKM. Trimming removed 2 bases from V and 5 bases from J, with 21 bases in between. CDR3 sequence reads: CASSLIYHREKPETQYF. In DNA, the CDR3 is TGTGCCAGCAGTTTAATCTACCACAGGGAGAAGCCGGAGACCCAGTACTTC.

This clone was observed a handful of times. The chain joins TRBV19 to TRBJ1-3; TRBD1 might be the D (6 bases). The CDR3 extends over 16 amino acids. CDR1 and CDR2 (germline): LNHDA, SQIVND (reference sequence). Trimming pared 3 bases from V and 4 bases from J, leaving 16 bases between. This chain's CDR3 is CASSIEHRAGGNTIYF. The CDR3, as DNA: TGTGCCAGTAGTATTGAGCACAGGGCAGGAGGAAACACCATATATTTT.

The CDR3 loop is CATSDTNQPQHF. The CDR3 bases are TGTGCCACCAGTGACACAAATCAGCCCCAGCATTTT. The chain recombines TRBV24-1 with TRBJ1-5; D gene unclear. Germline loops: CDR1 KGHDR, CDR2 SFDVKD. Trimming left V 4 bases short and J 4 bases short, with 4 bases between. This CDR3 comprises 12 residues.

The chain joins TRBV6-2 or TRBV6-3 to TRBJ2-7; 7 bases match TRBD2. This CDR3 has 14 residues. Trimming cost V 6 bases and J 2 bases; bases outside gene matches: 7. CDR1 is MNHEY and CDR2 is SVGEGT in the germline V gene. CDR3 bases: TGTGCCAGCAGCCCCCCGGGACTACCCTACGAGCAGTACTTC. This encodes CASSPPGLPYEQYF.

This clone was seen just once. As DNA, the CDR3 is TGTGCCAGCGGATCAGGGGCCGACAATGAGCAGTTCTTC. Its protein product is CASGSGADNEQFF. The J gene is TRBJ2-1, the V gene TRBV7-3, with D possibly TRBD1 on 6 matching bases. Deletions cut 8 bases from V and 5 bases from J, with 13 bases between. Germline CDR1 reads SGHTA; CDR2 reads FQGTGA. The CDR3 consists of 13 residues.

V gene TRBV7-3 combines with J gene TRBJ2-5; TRBD2 aligns across 13 bases. This CDR3 spans 16 amino acids. CDR1 and CDR2 from the germline V gene are SGHTA and FQGTGA. V lost 2 bases, J lost 2 bases, and 2 bases stayed unmatched. The CDR3 sequence is CASSLSGLAGQETQYF. CDR3 DNA sequence: TGTGCCAGCAGCTTATCGGGACTAGCGGGGCAAGAGACCCAGTACTTC. Based on the CDR3 plus reference TRBV7-3 and TRBJ2-5, the full variable domain is GAGVSQTPSNKVTEKGKYVELRCDPISGHTALYWYRQSLGQGPEFLIYFQGTGAADDSGLPNDRFFAVRPEGSVSTLKIQRTERGDSAVYLCASSLSGLAGQETQYFGPGTRLLVL.